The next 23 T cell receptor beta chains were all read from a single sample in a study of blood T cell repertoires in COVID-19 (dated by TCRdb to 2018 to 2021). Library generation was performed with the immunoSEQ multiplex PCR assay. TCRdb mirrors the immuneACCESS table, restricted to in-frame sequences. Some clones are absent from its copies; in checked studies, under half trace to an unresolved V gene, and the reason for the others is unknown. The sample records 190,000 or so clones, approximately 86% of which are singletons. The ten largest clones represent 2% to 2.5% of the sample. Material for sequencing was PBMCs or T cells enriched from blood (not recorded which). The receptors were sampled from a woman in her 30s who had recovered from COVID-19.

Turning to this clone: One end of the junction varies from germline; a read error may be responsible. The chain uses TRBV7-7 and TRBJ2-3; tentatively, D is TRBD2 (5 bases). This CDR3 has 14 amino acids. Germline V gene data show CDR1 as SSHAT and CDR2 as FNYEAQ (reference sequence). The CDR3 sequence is CASSPARGSDTQYF. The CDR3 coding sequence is TGTGCTAGCAGCCCGGCCAGAGGGTCAGATACGCAGTATTTT.

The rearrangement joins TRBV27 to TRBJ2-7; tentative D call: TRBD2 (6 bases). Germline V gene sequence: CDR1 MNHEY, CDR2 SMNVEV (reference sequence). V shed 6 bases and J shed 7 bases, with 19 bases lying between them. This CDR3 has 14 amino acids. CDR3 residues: CASRTPGLTIEQYF. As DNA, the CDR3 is TGTGCCAGCAGAACACCGGGACTGACGATAGAGCAGTACTTC.

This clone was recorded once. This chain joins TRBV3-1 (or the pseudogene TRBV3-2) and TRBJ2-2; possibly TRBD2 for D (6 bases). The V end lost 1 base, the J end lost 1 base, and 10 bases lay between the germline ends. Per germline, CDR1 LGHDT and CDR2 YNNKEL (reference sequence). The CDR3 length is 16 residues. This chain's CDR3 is CASSQGAGRNTGELFF. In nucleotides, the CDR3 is TGTGCCAGCAGCCAAGGTGCGGGACGGAACACCGGGGAGCTGTTTTTT.

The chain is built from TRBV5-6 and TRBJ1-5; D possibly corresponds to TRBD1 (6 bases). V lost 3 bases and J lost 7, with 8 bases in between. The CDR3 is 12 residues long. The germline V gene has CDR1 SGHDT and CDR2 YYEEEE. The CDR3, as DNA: TGTGCCAGCAGCTCCAGGGGACAGCCCCAGCATTTT. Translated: CASSSRGQPQHF.

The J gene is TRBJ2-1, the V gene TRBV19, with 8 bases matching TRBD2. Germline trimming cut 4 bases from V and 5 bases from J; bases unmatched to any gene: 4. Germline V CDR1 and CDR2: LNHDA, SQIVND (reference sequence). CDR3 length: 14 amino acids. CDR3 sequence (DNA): TGTGCCAGTAGTAGGGCGGGGGGCAACAATGAGCAGTTCTTC. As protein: CASSRAGGNNEQFF. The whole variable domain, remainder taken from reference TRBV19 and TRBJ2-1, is DGGITQSPKYLFRKEGQNVTLSCEQNLNHDAMYWYRQDPGQGLRLIYYSQIVNDFQKGDIAEGYSVSREKKESFPLTVTSAQKNPTAFYLCASSRAGGNNEQFFGPGTRLTVL.

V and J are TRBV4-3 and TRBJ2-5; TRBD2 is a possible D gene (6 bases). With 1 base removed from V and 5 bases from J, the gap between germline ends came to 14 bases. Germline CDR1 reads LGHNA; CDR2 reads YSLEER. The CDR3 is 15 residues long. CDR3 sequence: CASSQGWRAGETQYF. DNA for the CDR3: TGCGCCAGCAGCCAAGGCTGGAGGGCTGGGGAGACCCAGTACTTC.

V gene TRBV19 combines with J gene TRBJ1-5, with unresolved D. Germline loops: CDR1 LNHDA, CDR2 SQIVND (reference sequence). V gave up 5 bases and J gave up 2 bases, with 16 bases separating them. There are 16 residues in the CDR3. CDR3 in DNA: TGTGCCAGTAGTGCCCGGTATAGCGTTGGCAATCAGCCCCAGCATTTT. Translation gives CASSARYSVGNQPQHF.

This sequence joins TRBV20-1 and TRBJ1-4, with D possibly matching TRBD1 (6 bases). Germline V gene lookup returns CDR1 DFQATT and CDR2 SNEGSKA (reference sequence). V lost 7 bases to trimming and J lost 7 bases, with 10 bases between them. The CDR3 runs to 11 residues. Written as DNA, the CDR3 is TGCAGTGTTAGCAGGGGTGAAAAACTGTTTTTT. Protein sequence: CSVSRGEKLFF.

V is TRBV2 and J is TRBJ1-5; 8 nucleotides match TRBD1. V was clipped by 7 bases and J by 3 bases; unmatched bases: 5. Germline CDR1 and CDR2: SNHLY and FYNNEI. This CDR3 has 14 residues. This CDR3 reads CASTGQGNNQPQHF. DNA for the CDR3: TGTGCCAGCACTGGACAGGGAAACAATCAGCCCCAGCATTTT.

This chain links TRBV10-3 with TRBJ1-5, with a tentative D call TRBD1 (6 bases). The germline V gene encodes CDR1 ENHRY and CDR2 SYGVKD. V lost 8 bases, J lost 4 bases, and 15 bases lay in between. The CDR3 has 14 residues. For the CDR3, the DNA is TGTGCCATCCCCCCGGACAGTTCAAATCAGCCCCAGCATTTT. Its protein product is CAIPPDSSNQPQHF.

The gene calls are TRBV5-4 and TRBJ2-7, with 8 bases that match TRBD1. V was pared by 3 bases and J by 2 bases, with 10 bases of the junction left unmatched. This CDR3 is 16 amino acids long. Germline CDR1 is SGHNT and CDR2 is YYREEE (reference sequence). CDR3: CASSSMDRALTYEQYF. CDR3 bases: TGTGCCAGCAGCTCCATGGACAGGGCCCTTACCTACGAGCAGTACTTC.

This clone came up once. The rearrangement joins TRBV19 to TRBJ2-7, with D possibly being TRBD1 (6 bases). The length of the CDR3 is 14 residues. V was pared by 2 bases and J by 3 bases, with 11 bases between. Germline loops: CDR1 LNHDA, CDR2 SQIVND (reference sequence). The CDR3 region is CASSISGQNYEQYF. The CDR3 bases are TGTGCCAGTAGTATATCAGGACAGAACTACGAGCAGTACTTC.

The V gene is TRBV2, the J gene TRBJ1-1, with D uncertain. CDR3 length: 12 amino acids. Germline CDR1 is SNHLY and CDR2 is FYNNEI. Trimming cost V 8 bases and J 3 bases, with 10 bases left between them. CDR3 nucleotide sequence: TGTGCCAGCCACCGGAGGGACACTGAAGCTTTCTTT. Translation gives CASHRRDTEAFF.

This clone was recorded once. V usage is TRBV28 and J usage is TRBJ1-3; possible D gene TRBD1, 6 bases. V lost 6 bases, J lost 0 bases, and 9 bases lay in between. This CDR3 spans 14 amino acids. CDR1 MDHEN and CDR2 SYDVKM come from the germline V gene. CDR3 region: CASRIGGSGNTIYF. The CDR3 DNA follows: TGTGCCAGCAGGATAGGGGGCTCTGGAAACACCATATATTTT.

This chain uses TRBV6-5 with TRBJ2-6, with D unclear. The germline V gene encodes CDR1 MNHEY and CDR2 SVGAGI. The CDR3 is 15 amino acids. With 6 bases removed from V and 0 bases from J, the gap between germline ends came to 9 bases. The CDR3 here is CASSEYRSGANVLTF. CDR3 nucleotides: TGTGCCAGCAGCGAGTATCGCTCTGGGGCCAACGTCCTGACTTTC.

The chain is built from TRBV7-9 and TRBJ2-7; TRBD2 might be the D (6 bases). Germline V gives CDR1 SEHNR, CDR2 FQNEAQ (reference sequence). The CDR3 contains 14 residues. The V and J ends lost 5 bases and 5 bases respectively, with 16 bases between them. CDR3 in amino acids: CASSPPGGRDEQYF. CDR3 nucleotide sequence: TGTGCCAGCAGCCCCCCCGGGGGTAGGGACGAGCAGTACTTC. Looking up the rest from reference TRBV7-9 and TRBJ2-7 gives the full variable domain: DTGVSQNPRHKITKRGQNVTFRCDPISEHNRLYWYRQTLGQGPEFLTYFQNEAQLEKSRLLSDRFSAERPKGSFSTLEIQRTEQGDSAMYLCASSPPGGRDEQYFGPGTRLTVT.

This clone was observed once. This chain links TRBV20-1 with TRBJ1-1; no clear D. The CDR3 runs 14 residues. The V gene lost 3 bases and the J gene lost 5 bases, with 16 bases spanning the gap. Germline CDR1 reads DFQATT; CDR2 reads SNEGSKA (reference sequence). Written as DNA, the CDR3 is TGCAGTGCTAGTGAGTTAGGAGGGAATACTGAAGCTTTCTTT. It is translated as CSASELGGNTEAFF.

CDR3 sequence: CASSSGLAGVGEQFF. The CDR3 bases are TGTGCCAGCAGCTCGGGACTAGCGGGAGTTGGTGAGCAGTTCTTC. This sequence joins TRBV7-3 and TRBJ2-1, with TRBD2 identical over 14 bases. Unmatched junction bases numbered 5, after V lost 4 bases and J lost 9 bases. The CDR3 contains 15 residues. Germline V gives CDR1 SGHTA, CDR2 FQGTGA. The full variable domain, with the rest looked up from reference TRBV7-3 and TRBJ2-1, is GAGVSQTPSNKVTEKGKYVELRCDPISGHTALYWYRQSLGQGPEFLIYFQGTGAADDSGLPNDRFFAVRPEGSVSTLKIQRTERGDSAVYLCASSSGLAGVGEQFFGPGTRLTVL.

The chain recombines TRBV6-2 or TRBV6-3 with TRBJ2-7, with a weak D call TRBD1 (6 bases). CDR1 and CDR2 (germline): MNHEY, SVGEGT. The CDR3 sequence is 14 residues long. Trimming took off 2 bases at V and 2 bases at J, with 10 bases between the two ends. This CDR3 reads CASSYHRTAYEQYF. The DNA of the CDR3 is TGTGCCAGCAGTTACCACCGGACAGCCTACGAGCAGTACTTC.

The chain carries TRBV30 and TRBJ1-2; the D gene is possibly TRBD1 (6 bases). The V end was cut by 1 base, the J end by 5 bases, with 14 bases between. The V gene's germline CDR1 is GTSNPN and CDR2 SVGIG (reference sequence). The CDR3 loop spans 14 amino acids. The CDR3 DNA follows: TGTGCCTGGAGTGGGACAGATCCGATTTATGGCTACACCTTC. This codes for CAWSGTDPIYGYTF. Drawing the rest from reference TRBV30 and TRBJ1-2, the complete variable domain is SQTIHQWPATLVQPVGSPLSLECTVEGTSNPNLYWYRQAAGRGLQLLFYSVGIGQISSEVPQNLSASRPQDRQFILSSKKLLLSDSGFYLCAWSGTDPIYGYTFGSGTRLTVV.

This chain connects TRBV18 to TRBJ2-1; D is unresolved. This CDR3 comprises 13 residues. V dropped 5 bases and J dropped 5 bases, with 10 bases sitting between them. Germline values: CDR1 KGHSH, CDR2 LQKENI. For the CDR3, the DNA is TGTGCCAGCTCATTTCAGAATAACAATGAGCAGTTCTTC. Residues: CASSFQNNNEQFF. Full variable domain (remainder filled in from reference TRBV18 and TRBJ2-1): NAGVMQNPRHLVRRRGQEARLRCSPMKGHSHVYWYRQLPEEGLKFMVYLQKENIIDESGMPKERFSAEFPKEGPSILRIQQVVRGDSAAYFCASSFQNNNEQFFGPGTRLTVL.

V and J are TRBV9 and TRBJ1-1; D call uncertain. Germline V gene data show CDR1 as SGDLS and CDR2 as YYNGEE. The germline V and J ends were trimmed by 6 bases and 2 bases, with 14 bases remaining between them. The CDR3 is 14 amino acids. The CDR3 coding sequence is TGTGCCAGCACCCTTCTGACAATTAACACTGAAGCTTTCTTT. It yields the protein CASTLLTINTEAFF.

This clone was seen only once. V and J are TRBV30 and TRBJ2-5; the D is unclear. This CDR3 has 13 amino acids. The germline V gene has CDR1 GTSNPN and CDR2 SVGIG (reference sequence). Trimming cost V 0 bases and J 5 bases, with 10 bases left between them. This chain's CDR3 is CAWSVALRETQYF. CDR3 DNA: TGTGCCTGGAGTGTTGCTCTGCGGGAGACCCAGTACTTC.